This T cell receptor (beta chain) was profiled in a study of tumor-infiltrating lymphocytes in primary liver carcinoma. The CDR3 runs to 14 residues. Germline values: CDR1 KGHDR, CDR2 SFDVKD. With approximately 500 ng total RNA as template and a constant-region primer, TCR beta cDNA was made. What produced the TCR beta libraries was three nested multiplex PCR rounds using slightly modified ARM-PCR. Rounds one and two of PCR, each of around 9 cycles, were primed with TRBV1-TRBV30 forward primers and a C-beta reverse primer. From the multiplex PCR reads, TCRdb called clonotypes with MiXCR, one entry per CDR3 protein. The sample carries about 20,000 distinct CDR3 sequences, roughly 70% recorded once. From unsorted bulk tissue weighing about 20-31 mg, DNA and RNA were co-extracted. A word on this clonotype: No antigen is known for it. The missing conserved phenylalanine or tryptophan at the end of this CDR3 makes a read error likely.

Study observations and caveats: No more than about 8-24% of top clones could be seen in all five tumor regions.

Specimen: liver tumor tissue from sampling region 1. Subset of the sample: tumor region T1, superior pole. The receptor comes from a middle-aged man with primary liver carcinoma and hepatitis B virus infection. The J gene is TRBJ2-1, the V gene TRBV24-1, with D perhaps being TRBD1 or TRBD2 (5 bases each). DNA for the CDR3: TGTGCAACCAGTGTTCGAGGGGATGGGAATGAGCAGTTCTTA. Its protein is CATSVRGDGNEQFL.